This T cell receptor beta chain appears in the sequencing data of a study of blood T cell repertoires in COVID-19. Libraries were prepared by immunoSEQ multiplex PCR; TCRdb keeps only in-frame clonotypes and omits some of them. This sample has 150,000 or so clones, with around 87% found just once. Germline CDR1 is SGHAT and CDR2 is FQNNGV. CDR3 length: 15 residues. Losses at the gene ends were 1 base for V and 5 bases for J; bases not matched to a gene: 4. Sequenced: peripheral blood. This clonotype originated in a man younger than 30 with COVID-19, enrolled during active disease. This sequence joins TRBV11-2 and TRBJ2-1; TRBD1 agrees at 8 bases. In nucleotides, the CDR3 is TGTGCCAGCAGCTTAGGGACAGGGCCTAACAATGAGCAGTTCTTC. Protein: CASSLGTGPNNEQFF. The variable domain in full, completed from reference TRBV11-2 and TRBJ2-1, reads EAGVAQSPRYKIIEKRQSVAFWCNPISGHATLYWYQQILGQGPKLLIQFQNNGVVDDSQLPKDRFSAERLKGVDSTLKIQPAKLEDSAVYLCASSLGTGPNNEQFFGPGTRLTVL.